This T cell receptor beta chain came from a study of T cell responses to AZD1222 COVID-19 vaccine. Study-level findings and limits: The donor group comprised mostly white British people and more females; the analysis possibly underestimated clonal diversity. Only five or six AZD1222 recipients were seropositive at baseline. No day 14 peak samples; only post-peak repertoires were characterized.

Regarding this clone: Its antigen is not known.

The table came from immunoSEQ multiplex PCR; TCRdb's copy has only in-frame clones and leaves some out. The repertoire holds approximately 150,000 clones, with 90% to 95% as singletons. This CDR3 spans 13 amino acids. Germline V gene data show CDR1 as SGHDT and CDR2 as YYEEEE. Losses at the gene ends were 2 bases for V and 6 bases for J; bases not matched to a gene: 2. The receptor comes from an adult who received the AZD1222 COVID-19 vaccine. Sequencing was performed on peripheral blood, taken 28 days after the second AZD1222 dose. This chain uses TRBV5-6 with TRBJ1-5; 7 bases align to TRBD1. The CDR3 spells CASSLQGLQPQHF. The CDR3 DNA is TGTGCCAGCAGCTTACAGGGGCTTCAGCCCCAGCATTTT.